These 23 T cell receptor beta chains were all obtained from the same sample, sequenced in a study of graft-versus-host responses after intestinal transplantation. The assay was immunoSEQ multiplex PCR, and TCRdb's table has in-frame clones only and misses some. Here the sample spans over 75,000 clones, about 84% being singletons. Sequencing used PBMCs, obtained 255 days after intestinal transplant. The source is a human patient who received an intestinal transplant, so some T cells may come from the graft donor.

The chain combines TRBV13 with TRBJ2-1, with 11 bases identical to TRBD1. The CDR3 sequence is 20 residues long. V was pared by 4 bases and J by 9 bases, with 23 bases of the junction left unmatched. The V gene's germline CDR1 is PRHDT and CDR2 FYEKMQ (reference sequence). CDR3 region: CASSSGQGANRREVFSEQFF. For the CDR3, the DNA is TGTGCCAGCAGCTCCGGACAGGGGGCGAATCGGCGGGAGGTCTTTTCTGAGCAGTTCTTC.

This sequence joins TRBV28 and TRBJ1-4; no reliable D call. The germline V and J ends were trimmed by 1 base and 6 bases, with 15 bases remaining between them. Germline CDR1 and CDR2: MDHEN and SYDVKM. The CDR3 contains 16 residues. The CDR3 loop is CASSLSAPYWDEKLFF. The CDR3 DNA reads as TGTGCCAGCAGTTTATCGGCACCGTATTGGGATGAAAAACTGTTTTTT.

V gene TRBV19 combines with J gene TRBJ1-1; 7 bases map to TRBD1. The germline gives CDR1 LNHDA, CDR2 SQIVND (reference sequence). This CDR3 has 16 residues. The junction had 9 bases not matched to a gene; V was cut back by 3 bases and J by 2 bases. The chain's CDR3 is CASSIRDRGFNTEAFF. CDR3 bases: TGTGCCAGTAGTATTAGGGACAGAGGTTTCAACACTGAAGCTTTCTTT.

This chain joins TRBV6-5 and TRBJ2-1; no firm D call. CDR3 length: 15 amino acids. V was pared by 0 bases and J by 6 bases, with 12 bases between. Germline CDR1 reads MNHEY; CDR2 reads SVGAGI. DNA for the CDR3: TGTGCCAGCAGTTACTCGGGTTCATTAGGCAATGAGCAGTTCTTC. This translates into CASSYSGSLGNEQFF.

V is TRBV9 and J is TRBJ2-5; maybe TRBD2 (5 bases). The V gene's germline CDR1 is SGDLS and CDR2 YYNGEE. Deletions cut 0 bases from V and 5 bases from J, with 14 bases between. The CDR3 spans 15 residues. CDR3 DNA sequence: TGTGCCAGCAGCGTAGCCGGGGATATGAGGGAGACCCAGTACTTC. Amino acid sequence: CASSVAGDMRETQYF. The full variable domain, completed using reference TRBV9 and TRBJ2-5, is DSGVTQTPKHLITATGQRVTLRCSPRSGDLSVYWYQQSLDQGLQFLIQYYNGEERAKGNILERFSAQQFPDLHSELNLSSLELGDSALYFCASSVAGDMRETQYFGPGTRLLVL.

The rearrangement joins TRBV4-2 to TRBJ2-3; the D is unclear. The CDR3 consists of 15 residues. V was pared by 1 base and J by 1 base, with 9 bases between. CDR1 and CDR2 (germline): LGHNA, YNFKEQ. CDR3 bases: TGTGCCAGCAGCCAAGTCAGCGAGGGCACAGATACGCAGTATTTT. Residues: CASSQVSEGTDTQYF.

The rearrangement joins TRBV7-9 to TRBJ1-2; D gene unclear. V was cut by 1 base and J by 6 bases, with 12 bases left in between. CDR3 length equals 14 residues. CDR1 and CDR2 from the germline V gene are SEHNR and FQNEAQ (reference sequence). The DNA of the CDR3 is TGTGCCAGCAGCTTAGTGGCCCGGAGAGATGGCTACACCTTC. Protein product: CASSLVARRDGYTF.

V and J are TRBV4-1 and TRBJ2-1; possibly TRBD1 or TRBD2 for D (6 bases each). The CDR3 has 16 residues. Germline CDR1 and CDR2: MGHRA and YSYEKL. Trimming took off 3 bases at V and 0 bases at J, with 12 bases between the two ends. CDR3 sequence reads: CASSHLGGSSYNEQFF. In DNA, the CDR3 is TGCGCCAGCAGCCACCTAGGGGGGAGCTCCTACAATGAGCAGTTCTTC.

This clone has more than one count but fewer than ten. The V call is TRBV6-4, the J call TRBJ1-2; the match to TRBD1 covers 10 bases. The CDR3 is 14 residues long. V shed 3 bases, J shed 8 bases, and the junction held 6 bases outside the gene matches. The germline CDR1 and CDR2 sequences are MRHNA and SNTAGT. Written as DNA, the CDR3 is TGTGCCAGCAGTGAGAGGGACAGGGGCGGAGGCTACACCTTC. Translation gives CASSERDRGGGYTF.

V is TRBV4-3 and J is TRBJ1-3; the match to TRBD1 covers 11 bases. CDR1 is LGHNA and CDR2 is YSLEER in the germline V gene. The J segment lost 2 bases and the V segment lost 3 bases, leaving 0 bases of the junction unmatched. The CDR3 totals 15 residues. This CDR3 reads CASSQDRGPGNTIYF. The CDR3 DNA is TGCGCCAGCAGCCAGGACAGGGGGCCTGGAAACACCATATATTTT.

This chain uses TRBV5-4 with TRBJ2-7; tentatively, D is TRBD1 (5 bases). V shed 0 bases and J shed 5 bases, with 15 bases lying between them. This CDR3 has 15 residues. The germline V gene encodes CDR1 SGHNT and CDR2 YYREEE (reference sequence). CDR3 residues: CASSLDVGRVDEQYF. DNA for the CDR3: TGTGCCAGCAGCTTGGACGTTGGCAGGGTCGACGAGCAGTACTTC.

This clone was seen more than once but under ten times. The chain recombines TRBV28 with TRBJ1-2, with unresolved D. The CDR3 sequence is 12 residues long. Germline V lookup: CDR1 MDHEN, CDR2 SYDVKM. V lost 4 bases, J lost 10 bases, and 13 bases lay in between. The DNA for the CDR3 is TGTGCCAGCAGTTCCTACACCCTTGACTACACCTTC. It yields the protein CASSSYTLDYTF.

V usage is TRBV6-5 and J usage is TRBJ1-6; D gene ambiguous. Germline V gene lookup returns CDR1 MNHEY and CDR2 SVGAGI. The CDR3 is made up of 15 amino acids. Trimming took off 1 base at V and 14 bases at J, with 18 bases between the two ends. The CDR3 protein is CASSYFVQERLTLHF. The CDR3 DNA follows: TGTGCCAGCAGTTACTTCGTCCAGGAGCGGCTGACCCTCCACTTT.

In this sample, this clone turned up once. The chain joins TRBV5-4 to TRBJ2-3; 7 bases are shared with TRBD1. This CDR3 spans 16 amino acids. V was pared by 4 bases and J by 2 bases, with 10 bases of the junction left unmatched. Germline CDR1 and CDR2: SGHNT and YYREEE (reference sequence). CDR3 in DNA: TGTGCCAGCAGCATTCTTCCGGGACAGAACACAGATACGCAGTATTTT. It yields the protein CASSILPGQNTDTQYF.

V usage is TRBV29-1 and J usage is TRBJ2-5; D unclear. The CDR3 spans 11 residues. Trimming took 7 bases from V and 2 from J, leaving 8 bases between them. Germline CDR1 is SQVTM and CDR2 is ANQGSEA. CDR3 sequence reads: CSGLEQETQYF. CDR3 nucleotide sequence: TGCAGCGGTTTAGAACAAGAGACCCAGTACTTC.

The V gene is TRBV7-9, the J gene TRBJ2-7; no definite D call. The CDR3 runs 13 residues. Trimming cost V 3 bases and J 6 bases, with 12 bases left between them. CDR1 is SEHNR, CDR2 FQNEAQ, per germline (reference sequence). CDR3 loop: CASSFGPWGEQYF. The CDR3 nucleotides are TGTGCCAGCAGCTTCGGTCCTTGGGGCGAGCAGTACTTC. Full variable domain (remainder filled in from reference TRBV7-9 and TRBJ2-7): DTGVSQNPRHKITKRGQNVTFRCDPISEHNRLYWYRQTLGQGPEFLTYFQNEAQLEKSRLLSDRFSAERPKGSFSTLEIQRTEQGDSAMYLCASSFGPWGEQYFGPGTRLTVT.

The rearrangement links TRBV19 to TRBJ1-2, with D perhaps matching TRBD1 (6 bases). The germline V and J ends were trimmed by 5 bases and 5 bases, with 18 bases remaining between them. CDR3 size: 15 residues. Germline CDR1 is LNHDA and CDR2 is SQIVND (reference sequence). CDR3 sequence reads: CASSGTSFIFYGYTF. The DNA for the CDR3 is TGTGCCAGTAGTGGGACATCTTTCATCTTTTATGGCTACACCTTC.

The chain is built from TRBV4-2 and TRBJ2-6; D is ambiguous. Germline loops: CDR1 LGHNA, CDR2 YNFKEQ. V was trimmed by 0 bases and J by 0 bases, leaving 6 bases between them. This CDR3 is built from 16 residues. The CDR3 DNA sequence: TGTGCCAGCAGCCAAGATTATGACTCTGGGGCCAACGTCCTGACTTTC. This gives the protein CASSQDYDSGANVLTF.

This chain uses TRBV6-6 with TRBJ2-5, with a possible D match to TRBD2 (5 bases). Trimming removed 2 bases at V and 1 base at J, with 11 bases between. Germline V lookup: CDR1 MNHNY, CDR2 SVGAGI (reference sequence). CDR3 size: 15 residues. The CDR3 here is CASSYRELGQETQYF. For the CDR3, the DNA is TGTGCCAGCAGTTACCGTGAACTAGGCCAAGAGACCCAGTACTTC.

This chain connects TRBV7-6 to TRBJ1-2, with D hard to call. CDR3 length: 14 residues. Trimming shortened V by 5 bases and J by 7 bases, and 17 bases separated the two germline ends. Germline V gene lookup returns CDR1 SGHVS and CDR2 FNYEAQ. The DNA for the CDR3 is TGTGCCAGCAGCCCCCCCGGACCCACGGGTGGCTACACCTTC. This gives the protein CASSPPGPTGGYTF. The variable domain in full, completed from reference TRBV7-6 and TRBJ1-2, reads GAGVSQSPRYKVTKRGQDVALRCDPISGHVSLYWYRQALGQGPEFLTYFNYEAQQDKSGLPNDRFSAERPEGSISTLTIQRTEQRDSAMYRCASSPPGPTGGYTFGSGTRLTVV.

The chain recombines TRBV27 with TRBJ2-1; 10 positions agree with TRBD1. The CDR3 totals 15 residues. V dropped 8 bases and J dropped 5; count of bases not matched to a gene: 9. Germline V gene lookup returns CDR1 MNHEY and CDR2 SMNVEV (reference sequence). The CDR3 spells CASRISGTGDNEQFF. CDR3 in DNA: TGTGCCAGCCGTATTTCCGGGACAGGGGACAATGAGCAGTTCTTC.

In DNA form, the CDR3 reads TGTGCCAGCCTAGGGACAGAAAATTCACCCCTCCACTTT. It specifies CASLGTENSPLHF. V and J are TRBV2 and TRBJ1-6; the match to TRBD1 covers 7 bases. Germline CDR1 SNHLY, CDR2 FYNNEI. V dropped 8 bases and J dropped 7; count of bases not matched to a gene: 5. The CDR3 covers 13 residues.

This chain links TRBV7-9 with TRBJ2-7; 8 bases map to TRBD2. The V gene's germline CDR1 is SEHNR and CDR2 FQNEAQ (reference sequence). This CDR3 has 13 residues. V was pared by 5 bases and J by 2 bases, with 2 bases of the junction left unmatched. In DNA form, the CDR3 reads TGTGCCAGCAGCCCGGGGGGGACCTACGAGCAGTACTTC. It encodes CASSPGGTYEQYF.